Each of the 21 T cell receptor beta chains below was sequenced from the same sample in a study of PD-L1 blockade in urothelial cancer. Repertoires were generated with immunoSEQ multiplex PCR, while TCRdb's copy carries only in-frame clones and drops some. Here the sample spans 40,000 to 60,000 clones, approximately 79% being singletons. As for time point: pretreatment peripheral blood. Sequenced here: PBMCs, sampled around atezolizumab (anti-PD-L1) treatment. The receptors were gathered from a man aged 70 or older with urothelial cancer.

This clone was found a few times. The chain combines TRBV30 with TRBJ1-3; D unresolved. This CDR3 contains 13 residues. Looked up from germline, CDR1 is GTSNPN and CDR2 is SVGIG (reference sequence). V was trimmed by 4 bases and J by 0 bases, leaving 7 bases between them. The CDR3 DNA sequence: TGTGCCTGGAACCAGGCCTCTGGAAACACCATATATTTT. Amino acids: CAWNQASGNTIYF. Together with reference TRBV30 and TRBJ1-3, the CDR3 gives the full variable domain: SQTIHQWPATLVQPVGSPLSLECTVEGTSNPNLYWYRQAAGRGLQLLFYSVGIGQISSEVPQNLSASRPQDRQFILSSKKLLLSDSGFYLCAWNQASGNTIYFGEGSWLTVV.

This clone was seen only once. J is TRBJ1-3 and V is TRBV28, with 7 positions matching TRBD1. Germline V CDR1 and CDR2: MDHEN, SYDVKM. Trimming at V came to 8 bases and at J to 0 bases, leaving 13 bases not matched to a gene. The CDR3 has 17 residues. The CDR3 reads CASGGPDRESSGNTIYF. Written as DNA, the CDR3 is TGTGCCAGCGGAGGACCAGACAGGGAGAGCTCTGGAAACACCATATATTTT.

The chain links TRBV5-1 to TRBJ2-5; 7 bases match TRBD2. From germline, CDR1 is SGHRS and CDR2 YFSETQ. CDR3 length: 15 amino acids. V was clipped by 2 bases and J by 6 bases; unmatched bases: 10. The CDR3 spells CASSLSAGTVKTQYF. As DNA, the CDR3 is TGCGCCAGCAGCTTATCAGCGGGAACGGTGAAGACCCAGTACTTC. Filled out from reference TRBV5-1 and TRBJ2-5, the complete variable domain reads KAGVTQTPRYLIKTRGQQVTLSCSPISGHRSVSWYQQTPGQGLQFLFEYFSETQRNKGNFPGRFSGRQFSNSRSEMNVSTLELGDSALYLCASSLSAGTVKTQYFGPGTRLLVL.

The chain joins TRBV10-3 to TRBJ1-3, with 7 positions matching TRBD1. V was pared by 3 bases and J by 2 bases, with 1 base of the junction left unmatched. Germline V CDR1 and CDR2: ENHRY, SYGVKD. The CDR3 length is 14 residues. The CDR3 coding sequence is TGTGCCATCAGTGAAGGGGGCGCTGGAAACACCATATATTTT. It is translated as CAISEGGAGNTIYF.

The V and J genes are TRBV5-6 and TRBJ2-7; D perhaps matches TRBD2 (6 bases). V was clipped by 4 bases and J by 4 bases, with 15 bases between them. The CDR3 contains 14 residues. Per the germline V gene, CDR1 is SGHDT and CDR2 is YYEEEE. The chain's CDR3 is CASSRGTPAYEQYF. In DNA form, the CDR3 reads TGTGCCAGCAGCCGCGGGACCCCCGCTTACGAGCAGTACTTC.

This rearrangement joins TRBV15 to TRBJ1-5; D gene ambiguous. Trimming stripped 0 bases from V and 6 bases from J, with 15 bases between. CDR1 LNHNV and CDR2 YYDKDF come from the germline V gene (reference sequence). The length of the CDR3 is 16 residues. The CDR3 DNA sequence: TGTGCCACCAGCAGAGATGGTTATCTAGCGGGTCAGCCCCAGCATTTT. Translating gives CATSRDGYLAGQPQHF.

The gene calls are TRBV6-6 and TRBJ1-2, with D maybe TRBD1 (5 bases). Germline V gene data show CDR1 as MNHNY and CDR2 as SVGAGI (reference sequence). This CDR3 comprises 13 residues. Trimming pared 2 bases from V and 6 bases from J, leaving 10 bases between. In nucleotides, the CDR3 is TGTGCCAGCAGTTACCAGGGCACTAATGGCTACACCTTC. Residues: CASSYQGTNGYTF.

This chain uses TRBV9 with TRBJ2-2, with a weak D call TRBD1 (5 bases). Trimming pared 0 bases from V and 4 bases from J, leaving 10 bases between. Germline V gene data show CDR1 as SGDLS and CDR2 as YYNGEE. The CDR3 loop spans 15 amino acids. The CDR3 DNA reads as TGTGCCAGCAGCGTAGCTGGACACCTCACCGGGGAGCTGTTTTTT. Translated: CASSVAGHLTGELFF.

This clone has just one count. The CDR3 nucleotides are TGTGCCAGCAGTTACTCGGGAGGGATGAACACTGAAGCTTTCTTT. It yields the protein CASSYSGGMNTEAFF. The gene calls are TRBV6-6 and TRBJ1-1, with no clear D. CDR3 length: 15 residues. Germline V CDR1 and CDR2: MNHNY, SVGAGI (reference sequence). Trimming cost V 0 bases and J 0 bases, with 8 bases left between them.

The chain is built from TRBV7-9 and TRBJ2-3; 7 positions agree with TRBD1. Germline trimming cut 5 bases from V and 2 bases from J; bases unmatched to any gene: 7. This CDR3 comprises 15 residues. Per the germline V gene, CDR1 is SEHNR and CDR2 is FQNEAQ (reference sequence). CDR3 region: CASSAGQANTDTQYF. CDR3 DNA: TGTGCCAGCAGCGCCGGACAGGCCAACACAGATACGCAGTATTTT.

The chain has TRBV11-1 and TRBJ2-3, with 9 bases aligning to TRBD2. The J segment lost 3 bases and the V segment lost 4 bases, leaving 5 bases of the junction unmatched. CDR1 and CDR2 from the germline V gene are SGHAT and FQDESV (reference sequence). CDR3 length: 15 amino acids. The CDR3 DNA reads as TGTGCCAGCAGCTCGCGGGAGGGCAAGACAGATACGCAGTATTTT. Protein sequence: CASSSREGKTDTQYF.

The chain employs TRBV7-9 and TRBJ2-7; TRBD2 aligns across 7 bases. With 1 base clipped from V and 1 base from J, the junction kept 10 bases outside the gene matches. The CDR3 is 17 residues long. Germline V CDR1 and CDR2: SEHNR, FQNEAQ (reference sequence). The CDR3 protein is CASSLVDLAETSYEQYF. The CDR3 DNA follows: TGTGCCAGCAGCTTAGTAGACCTAGCGGAGACGTCCTACGAGCAGTACTTC. Full variable domain (outside the CDR3, taken from reference TRBV7-9 and TRBJ2-7): DTGVSQNPRHKITKRGQNVTFRCDPISEHNRLYWYRQTLGQGPEFLTYFQNEAQLEKSRLLSDRFSAERPKGSFSTLEIQRTEQGDSAMYLCASSLVDLAETSYEQYFGPGTRLTVT.

As concerns this clone: Given a much more abundant clone one base away, this may be a read error. Different DNA sequences within this sample yield the same CDR3. The chain links TRBV7-8 to TRBJ2-7, with 9 bases matching TRBD2. The junction had 4 bases not matched to a gene; V was cut back by 4 bases and J by 3 bases. The CDR3 loop spans 14 amino acids. Germline V lookup: CDR1 SGHVS, CDR2 FQNEAQ. CDR3 in DNA: TGTGCCAGCAGCTCCTTAGCGGGGGACTACGAGCAGTACTTC. This sequence encodes CASSSLAGDYEQYF.

The chain is built from TRBV28 and TRBJ2-7; TRBD1 aligns across 9 bases. Germline loops: CDR1 MDHEN, CDR2 SYDVKM. This CDR3 spans 16 amino acids. The ends lost 5 bases at V and 2 bases at J; junction bases unmatched: 10. The CDR3 DNA follows: TGTGCCAGCAGTACCTTAAAGGGACAGGGTACCTACGAGCAGTACTTC. As protein: CASSTLKGQGTYEQYF.

This clone was seen more than once but under ten times. The V call is TRBV7-9, the J call TRBJ1-2; D unresolved. Per germline, CDR1 SEHNR and CDR2 FQNEAQ (reference sequence). CDR3 length: 12 amino acids. Trimming took off 10 bases at V and 5 bases at J, with 14 bases between the two ends. The CDR3 is CAIPTRRYGYTF. DNA for the CDR3: TGTGCCATTCCTACGCGGCGGTATGGCTACACCTTC.

J is TRBJ1-2 and V is TRBV7-9, with TRBD1 as a possible D gene (6 bases). There are 15 residues in the CDR3. Trimming left V 1 base short and J 4 bases short, with 13 bases between. From germline, CDR1 is SEHNR and CDR2 FQNEAQ (reference sequence). DNA for the CDR3: TGTGCCAGCAGCTTAGACCTCCAACAGGGCTATGGCTACACCTTC. Its translation is CASSLDLQQGYGYTF.

By sample fraction, this clone is medium-sized (0.01 to 0.1%). This chain joins TRBV6-5 and TRBJ1-1; D possibly corresponds to TRBD1 (5 bases). The V end lost 3 bases, the J end lost 4 bases, and 9 bases lay between the germline ends. This CDR3 is 13 amino acids long. Germline loops: CDR1 MNHEY, CDR2 SVGAGI. The CDR3 DNA sequence: TGTGCCAGCAGTTATACGGGGGGCACTGAAGCTTTCTTT. Protein: CASSYTGGTEAFF.

This clone has more than one count but fewer than ten. The chain employs TRBV6-1 and TRBJ2-7; D is possibly TRBD1 (5 bases). CDR1 and CDR2 (germline): MNHNS, SASEGT. The CDR3 extends over 14 amino acids. Trimming left V 7 bases short and J 1 base short, with 14 bases between. The CDR3 nucleotides read TGTGCCAGCAAAATTGACAGAGAGTCCTACGAGCAGTACTTC. It yields the protein CASKIDRESYEQYF.

This chain links TRBV4-1 with TRBJ2-3; 8 nucleotides line up with TRBD1. The CDR3 runs to 16 residues. The V gene's germline CDR1 is MGHRA and CDR2 YSYEKL. Losses at the gene ends were 2 bases for V and 2 bases for J; bases not matched to a gene: 6. In DNA form, the CDR3 reads TGCGCCAGCAGCCAAAGCCCGACAGGGGTCACAGATACGCAGTATTTT. Its translation is CASSQSPTGVTDTQYF.

This clone was detected once. This chain uses TRBV9 with TRBJ2-2, with D maybe TRBD1 (6 bases). Germline loops: CDR1 SGDLS, CDR2 YYNGEE. The length of the CDR3 is 15 residues. The V end was cut by 0 bases, the J end by 2 bases, with 8 bases between. The CDR3 sequence: CASSVGTVNTGELFF. CDR3 in DNA: TGTGCCAGCAGCGTAGGGACAGTAAACACCGGGGAGCTGTTTTTT.

The rearrangement links TRBV5-6 to TRBJ2-1; unclear D gene. With 0 bases removed from V and 9 bases from J, the gap between germline ends came to 10 bases. Germline CDR1 and CDR2: SGHDT and YYEEEE. CDR3 length equals 13 residues. As DNA, the CDR3 is TGTGCCAGCAGCTTGGTGTCGTTCAGTGAGCAGTTCTTC. Protein sequence: CASSLVSFSEQFF.